The rows below give T cell receptor beta chains drawn from one sample of a study of glioma-infiltrating T cells after dendritic cell vaccination. Only in-frame clones appear in the TCRdb table, and some are missing; sequencing was by immunoSEQ multiplex PCR. The profile covers approximately 91,000 clones, with 81% appearing a single time and approximately 2% taken by the ten largest. Sequences were derived from blood, sampled after dendritic cell vaccination. All receptors derive from a human donor with glioblastoma. Both conserved end residues are part of each CDR3. The D gene is left open where the match is weak. Where a row states a size, it is once, few, many or the class of an expanded clone; other rows omit it.

NA,TRBJ2-2,TRBV7-2,once,TGTGCCAGCAGAACGGTGTCGGCGAACACCGGGGAGCTGTTTTTT,CASRTVSANTGELFF
TRBD1,TRBJ2-7,TRBV12-5,NA,TGTGCTAGTGGCTTAAGACAGGGGGCCGGGTACGAGCAGTACTTC,CASGLRQGAGYEQYF
NA,TRBJ2-6,TRBV7-8,NA,TGTGCCAGCAGCCAACTTCTCCTCTCTGGGGCCAACGTCCTGACTTTC,CASSQLLLSGANVLTF
NA,TRBJ2-5,TRBV11-3,NA,TGTGCCAGCAGCTTAGATGGTCGGGGAACACAAGAGACCCAGTACTTC,CASSLDGRGTQETQYF
TRBD1,TRBJ1-2,TRBV6-1,NA,TGTGCCAGCAGTCACCCGGGACAGGGTATTAGTGGCTACACCTTC,CASSHPGQGISGYTF
NA,TRBJ2-5,TRBV7-9,NA,TGTGCCAGCAGCCGTTCATGGACAGTGCAAGAGACCCAGTACTTC,CASSRSWTVQETQYF
TRBD1,TRBJ1-2,TRBV20-1,NA,TGCAGTGCTTTCGACAGGGTCGTCTACACCTTC,CSAFDRVVYTF
NA,TRBJ2-3,TRBV25-1,once,TGTGCCAGCAGTGAATCTTGGAGGGGGCCGGATACGCAGTATTTT,CASSESWRGPDTQYF
TRBD1,TRBJ1-6,TRBV20-1,once,TGCAGTGCTGTCCAGGGGGCAGCCCTCCACTTT,CSAVQGAALHF
NA,TRBJ1-1,TRBV2,NA,TGTGCCAGCAGTGACCTTGAAGCTTTCTTT,CASSDLEAFF
TRBD2,TRBJ2-1,TRBV2,NA,TGTGCCAGCAGCCCAACCGGGACTAGCCTGGATGAGCAGTTCTTC,CASSPTGTSLDEQFF
NA,TRBJ2-2,TRBV10-1,NA,TGCGCCAGCGCAAATATGGGGCCGAACACCGGGGAGCTGTTTTTT,CASANMGPNTGELFF
NA,TRBJ1-1,TRBV7-2,NA,TGTGCCAGCAGCTTAGATACATATCAAGCTTTCTTT,CASSLDTYQAFF
NA,TRBJ2-2,TRBV7-2,NA,TGTGCCAGCAACGCTAGAGACAGTTACACCGGGGAGCTGTTTTTT,CASNARDSYTGELFF
TRBD2,TRBJ2-2,TRBV10-3,NA,TGTGCCATTTATAGCGGGGCGAACACCGGGGAGCTGTTTTTT,CAIYSGANTGELFF
NA,TRBJ1-4,TRBV5-1,NA,TGCGCCAGCAGCTTGTCACCGTCAGGTGAAAAACTGTTTTTT,CASSLSPSGEKLFF
TRBD1,TRBJ2-5,TRBV5-1,NA,TGCGCCAGCCAACAGGGGAATGAGAGGGAGACCCAGTACTTC,CASQQGNERETQYF
NA,TRBJ1-5,TRBV10-2,NA,TGCGCCAGCCAGTCAGTTGATAGCAATCAGCCCCAGCATTTT,CASQSVDSNQPQHF
TRBD2,TRBJ2-1,TRBV15,NA,TGTGCCACCCAAGAGACTAGCGGGATATACAATGAGCAGTTCTTC,CATQETSGIYNEQFF
TRBD1,TRBJ2-7,TRBV7-9,NA,TGTGCCAGCATCCAGACAGGGGCCAGCCACGAGCAGTACTTC,CASIQTGASHEQYF
TRBD2,TRBJ2-3,TRBV9,NA,TGTGCCAGCAGCGTGGGAGCGGGAGTATTGACAGATACGCAGTATTTT,CASSVGAGVLTDTQYF
NA,TRBJ1-1,TRBV10-3,NA,TGTGCCATCTCCCGACAGGCCGACTTAAACACTGAAGCTTTCTTT,CAISRQADLNTEAFF
TRBD1,TRBJ1-2,TRBV27,NA,TGTGCCAGCAGTTTGATAGGCAGGGGGCGCGGAGGCTACACCTTC,CASSLIGRGRGGYTF
NA,TRBJ2-1,TRBV11-3,NA,TGTGCCAGCAGCCCAGAGGGCAGCGGTGACAATGAGCAGTTCTTC,CASSPEGSGDNEQFF
TRBD2,TRBJ2-1,TRBV14,NA,TGTGCCAGCAGCCGAGGCGGGAGCTCCTACAATGAGCAGTTCTTC,CASSRGGSSYNEQFF
NA,TRBJ1-5,TRBV25-1,NA,TGTGCCAGCAGTCCCTTGGCAGTCCATCAGCCCCAGCATTTT,CASSPLAVHQPQHF
TRBD2,TRBJ2-3,TRBV10-3,NA,TGTGCCATGAGGACTAGCGGGAGAACAGATACGCAGTATTTT,CAMRTSGRTDTQYF
NA,TRBJ1-2,TRBV6-5,NA,TGTGCCAGCCTTCCCACAGGGTCGGGTGGCTACACCTTC,CASLPTGSGGYTF